These T cell receptor beta chains were read from a single sample in a study of blood T cells in healthy people across ages. TCRdb called the 5' RACE reads again in MiXCR, with one record for every CDR3 protein. The repertoire holds some 320,000 distinct CDR3 sequences, with about 25% as singletons. The sequenced material came from blood. These receptors came from a woman aged 70-85 years in good health. Both conserved end residues are part of each CDR3. Each record gives: V gene, clone size, J gene, D gene, CDR3 protein, CDR3 DNA. The D gene is left open where the match is weak. Clone sizes are given selectively: once, few, many, or a class where the clone is expanded.

TRBV21-1	few	TRBJ1-1	.	CASSSIVGVGEAFF	TGTGCCAGCAGCTCCATAGTAGGGGTCGGTGAAGCTTTCTTT
TRBV6-2/TRBV6-3	.	TRBJ1-2	.	CASSFVAGDGYTF	TGTGCCAGCAGTTTCGTCGCAGGGGACGGCTACACCTTC
TRBV27	.	TRBJ2-3	.	CASRGILEDTQYF	TGTGCCAGCAGGGGGATTTTGGAAGATACGCAGTATTTT
TRBV3-1	.	TRBJ2-7	TRBD1	CASSQDQGAGYEQYF	TGTGCCAGCAGCCAAGATCAGGGGGCGGGCTACGAGCAGTACTTC
TRBV7-8	.	TRBJ1-5	TRBD1	CASSFNNRGMNQPQHF	TGTGCCAGCAGCTTTAATAACAGGGGTATGAATCAGCCCCAGCATTTT
TRBV28	.	TRBJ1-1	.	CASSFQAANTEAFF	TGTGCCAGCAGTTTCCAGGCGGCGAACACTGAAGCTTTCTTT
TRBV6-1	many	TRBJ2-5	.	CASSEANRVTETQYF	TGTGCCAGCAGTGAGGCTAACAGGGTAACGGAGACCCAGTACTTC
TRBV5-5	.	TRBJ2-5	.	CASSFPGGQETQYF	TGTGCCAGCAGCTTCCCTGGGGGGCAAGAGACCCAGTACTTC
TRBV11-2	.	TRBJ2-3	.	CASSLDQGVGGDTQYF	TGTGCCAGCAGCTTAGATCAGGGCGTGGGGGGAGATACGCAGTATTTT
TRBV3-1	few	TRBJ2-3	TRBD2	CASSRTSGDTQYF	TGTGCCAGCAGCCGGACTAGCGGGGATACGCAGTATTTT
TRBV3-1	many	TRBJ1-1	.	CASSQGRVTEAFF	TGTGCCAGCAGCCAAGGAAGGGTCACTGAAGCTTTCTTT
TRBV27	.	TRBJ2-1	.	CASSFGRGESYNEQFF	TGTGCCAGCAGTTTTGGGCGGGGCGAATCCTACAATGAGCAGTTCTTC
TRBV12-3/TRBV12-4	many	TRBJ1-4	.	CASSLQGFELFF	TGTGCCAGCAGTTTGCAGGGGTTTGAACTGTTTTTT
TRBV5-1	.	TRBJ2-5	.	CASTKGGRTKETQYF	TGCGCCAGCACCAAAGGTGGCAGAACAAAAGAGACCCAGTACTTC
TRBV20-1	few	TRBJ1-2	.	CSAIHINYGYTF	TGCAGTGCAATACATATTAACTATGGCTACACCTTC
TRBV12-3/TRBV12-4	.	TRBJ1-2	.	CASSLVRNSGGYTF	TGTGCCAGCAGTTTAGTTAGGAACAGCGGCGGCTACACCTTC